This is a list of T cell receptor beta chains from one sample in a study of cytomegalovirus exposure and HLA in healthy donors. Profiling relied on immunoSEQ multiplex PCR, and the TCRdb table lists in-frame clones only, not all of them. The repertoire has roughly 190,000 clones, 80% to 90% of them found once; the top ten carry about 1.2%. The material sequenced was PBMCs. Receptor source: a man aged 30 to 45 in good health and CMV-seronegative. Each CDR3 is given with its conserved first and last residue. D genes are given only for firm matches. The size of a clone is reported for some rows only, either as once, few or many, or as a class for expanded clones.

V gene	clone size	J gene	D gene	CDR3 protein	CDR3 DNA
TRBV21-1	NA	TRBJ2-2	NA	CASPSTPSGTGELFF	TGTGCCAGCCCCTCCACCCCGTCCGGCACCGGGGAGCTGTTTTTT
TRBV7-2	NA	TRBJ1-2	NA	CASSSGGGENTF	TGTGCCAGCAGCTCCGGAGGAGGGGAAAACACCTTC
TRBV2	NA	TRBJ2-4	NA	CASSSVAKNIQYF	TGTGCCAGCAGTTCTGTAGCCAAAAACATTCAGTACTTC
TRBV15	NA	TRBJ2-5	TRBD1	CATSRYRGLETQYF	TGTGCCACCAGCAGATACAGGGGGCTGGAGACCCAGTACTTC
TRBV29-1	once	TRBJ2-1	NA	CSGCASSYNEQFF	TGCAGCGGCTGCGCTTCCTCCTACAATGAGCAGTTCTTC
TRBV30	NA	TRBJ2-5	TRBD1	CAYLQGAWETQYF	TGTGCCTACTTACAGGGGGCCTGGGAGACCCAGTACTTC
TRBV28	NA	TRBJ2-1	NA	CASEPSSRGTYNEQFF	TGTGCCAGCGAGCCCTCCAGTCGGGGGACCTACAATGAGCAGTTCTTC
TRBV10-1	NA	TRBJ2-2	TRBD2	CASSEWASGTGELFF	TGCGCCAGCAGTGAATGGGCTAGCGGTACCGGGGAGCTGTTTTTT
TRBV2	once	TRBJ2-3	TRBD1	CASSAEADRGSSTDTQYF	TGTGCCAGCAGTGCCGAGGCTGACAGGGGGTCTAGCACAGATACGCAGTATTTT
TRBV5-4	NA	TRBJ2-3	TRBD1	CASSLSQGADTQYF	TGTGCCAGCAGCTTGTCCCAGGGGGCAGATACGCAGTATTTT
TRBV6-1	NA	TRBJ2-7	NA	CASSEGAGPYYEQYF	TGTGCCAGCAGTGAAGGGGCGGGACCTTACTACGAGCAGTACTTC
TRBV7-9	NA	TRBJ2-1	TRBD2	CASSIGLDNEQFF	TGTGCCAGCAGCATCGGACTAGACAATGAGCAGTTCTTC
TRBV2	NA	TRBJ1-3	NA	CASMIRGSGNTIYF	TGTGCCAGCATGATAAGGGGATCGGGAAACACCATATATTTT
TRBV19	NA	TRBJ1-2	NA	CASSLGLNYGYTF	TGTGCCAGTAGTTTAGGACTAAACTATGGCTACACCTTC
TRBV2	once	TRBJ2-1	TRBD2	CASSLGDSGVMVEFF	TGTGCCAGCAGTTTAGGCGATAGCGGGGTGATGGTTGAGTTCTTC
TRBV29-1	once	TRBJ2-7	NA	CSVGHPRDEQYF	TGCAGCGTGGGACACCCTCGGGACGAGCAGTACTTC
TRBV5-1	NA	TRBJ1-4	TRBD1	CASRLVFQGARREKLFF	TGCGCCAGCAGACTAGTCTTTCAGGGGGCTCGACGCGAAAAACTGTTTTTT
TRBV18	NA	TRBJ1-1	TRBD1	CASSPAGTAGTEAFF	TGTGCCAGCTCACCCGCCGGGACAGCGGGCACTGAAGCTTTCTTT
TRBV2	NA	TRBJ2-7	TRBD1	CASSPPPGQGADEQYF	TGTGCCAGCAGCCCCCCTCCGGGACAGGGGGCGGACGAGCAGTACTTC
TRBV28	NA	TRBJ1-1	NA	CASRPRLNTEAFF	TGTGCCAGCAGGCCCAGATTGAACACTGAAGCTTTCTTT
TRBV4-2	NA	TRBJ2-7	TRBD2	CASSQNPSGGPGEQYF	TGTGCCAGCAGCCAAAACCCTAGCGGGGGCCCTGGTGAGCAGTACTTC
TRBV2	NA	TRBJ2-3	TRBD2	CASSRTSRSTDTQYF	TGTGCCAGCAGTCGGACTAGCCGAAGCACAGATACGCAGTATTTT
TRBV10-1	NA	TRBJ1-5	NA	CASSEKGQGGQPQHF	TGCGCCAGCAGTGAGAAGGGCCAGGGTGGCCAGCCCCAGCATTTT
TRBV27	NA	TRBJ1-3	NA	CASSLRGQADSGNTIYF	TGTGCCAGCAGTTTAAGGGGCCAGGCGGACTCTGGAAACACCATATATTTT
TRBV27	NA	TRBJ2-3	NA	CASSLPGGGQGRDTQYF	TGTGCCAGCAGTTTACCCGGGGGGGGACAGGGTAGAGATACGCAGTATTTT
TRBV21-1	NA	TRBJ1-2	NA	CASSITVSNYGYTF	TGTGCCAGCAGCATTACAGTCTCTAACTATGGCTACACCTTC